The 20 T cell receptor beta chains given below trace back to one sample, sequenced in a study of cytomegalovirus exposure and HLA in healthy donors. Primers included in the PCR were 60 Vbeta and 13 Jbeta primers. The data were produced by immunoSEQ multiplex PCR, yet TCRdb's version contains in-frame clones alone and is incomplete. The sample includes under 200,000 clones, around 88% of them seen just once. Sequencing was done on a sample of PBMCs. Receptors were obtained from a woman between 25 and 40 years old in good health and CMV-seronegative.

This clone was seen a few times. The V gene is TRBV5-1, the J gene TRBJ2-7, with 7 bases lining up with TRBD1. The CDR3 totals 14 residues. V lost 0 bases, J lost 6 bases, and 6 bases stayed unmatched. In germline, CDR1 is SGHRS, CDR2 YFSETQ. The CDR3 spells CASSLGQGISEQYF. The CDR3 coding sequence is TGCGCCAGCAGCTTGGGACAGGGTATAAGCGAGCAGTACTTC.

V is TRBV6-6 and J is TRBJ2-7, with 7 bases that match TRBD1. Trimming took 9 bases from V and 4 from J; bases not matched to a gene: 12. This CDR3 is built from 14 residues. Germline-derived CDR1 and CDR2 are MNHNY and SVGAGI (reference sequence). The CDR3 loop is CASTGDAREYEQYF. The CDR3 bases are TGTGCCAGTACAGGGGATGCGAGAGAATACGAGCAGTACTTC.

The chain has TRBV9 and TRBJ2-1, with D unresolved. V was clipped by 3 bases and J by 0 bases, with 16 bases between them. This CDR3 contains 17 residues. Looked up from germline, CDR1 is SGDLS and CDR2 is YYNGEE. CDR3 region: CASSEPTPESSYNEQFF. CDR3 DNA sequence: TGTGCCAGCAGCGAACCTACCCCTGAGAGCTCCTACAATGAGCAGTTCTTC.

The rearrangement uses TRBV9 and TRBJ2-2; 7 bases are a match to TRBD1. Trimming removed 2 bases from V and 0 bases from J; junction bases left unmatched: 10. The CDR3 consists of 18 residues. Looked up from germline, CDR1 is SGDLS and CDR2 is YYNGEE. The CDR3 DNA is TGTGCCAGCAGCGTGGGGACAGCGCGGTTTTCGAACACCGGGGAGCTGTTTTTT. Translation gives CASSVGTARFSNTGELFF.

The chain carries TRBV28 and TRBJ2-3, with 7 nucleotides matching TRBD1. V was clipped by 1 base and J by 2 bases; unmatched bases: 3. Germline V CDR1 and CDR2: MDHEN, SYDVKM. This CDR3 region has 15 residues. This CDR3 reads CASSLFGTVTDTQYF. The CDR3 bases are TGTGCCAGCAGTTTATTTGGGACAGTCACAGATACGCAGTATTTT.

The V gene is TRBV18, the J gene TRBJ2-1; D is perhaps TRBD2 (6 bases). V lost 0 bases and J 5 bases, leaving 11 bases between the germline ends. In germline, CDR1 is KGHSH, CDR2 LQKENI. There are 15 residues in the CDR3. In DNA form, the CDR3 reads TGTGCCAGCTCACCACCAATCGGAGGGCACAATGAGCAGTTCTTC. Its translation: CASSPPIGGHNEQFF.

To note about this clone: This CDR3 is also generated by other DNA sequences in the sample. The rearrangement joins TRBV27 to TRBJ2-7; 8 positions agree with TRBD2. The trim removed 5 bases at V and 2 bases at J, leaving 14 bases unmatched. Germline CDR1 reads MNHEY; CDR2 reads SMNVEV (reference sequence). This CDR3 spans 17 amino acids. DNA for the CDR3: TGTGCCAGCAGTACCTTCATCACCGGGACTAGAGCCTACGAGCAGTACTTC. The encoded protein is CASSTFITGTRAYEQYF.

The CDR3 coding sequence is TGCAGCGTTGCCCTACAGCGTGGGGAGTATGGCTACACCTTC. Residues: CSVALQRGEYGYTF. The chain recombines TRBV29-1 with TRBJ1-2; no firm D call. V lost 4 bases and J 5 bases, leaving 17 bases between the germline ends. Germline V lookup: CDR1 SQVTM, CDR2 ANQGSEA. The CDR3 consists of 14 residues.

The sample holds a few counts of this clone. The chain recombines TRBV15 with TRBJ2-5, with 9 positions matching TRBD2. V dropped 3 bases and J dropped 0; count of bases not matched to a gene: 2. CDR3 length equals 15 residues. Germline values: CDR1 LNHNV, CDR2 YYDKDF (reference sequence). CDR3 sequence: CATSRRLADQETQYF. CDR3 DNA sequence: TGTGCCACCAGCAGGAGACTAGCGGACCAAGAGACCCAGTACTTC.

V and J are TRBV15 and TRBJ2-7; D may be TRBD1 (7 bases). The length of the CDR3 is 15 residues. V lost 1 base, J lost 3 bases, and 13 bases lay in between. CDR1 LNHNV and CDR2 YYDKDF come from the germline V gene (reference sequence). For the CDR3, the DNA is TGTGCCACCAGCAGAGGGAGGGGGCCAGACTACGAGCAGTACTTC. It is translated as CATSRGRGPDYEQYF.

The V gene is TRBV11-2, the J gene TRBJ2-2; maybe TRBD2 (6 bases). Germline CDR1 reads SGHAT; CDR2 reads FQNNGV. The CDR3 contains 16 residues. V was cut by 5 bases and J by 3 bases, with 16 bases left in between. CDR3: CASSLSLGGDTGELFF. The CDR3 DNA reads TGTGCCAGCAGCCTCTCCCTCGGAGGGGACACCGGGGAGCTGTTTTTT.

The DNA for the CDR3 is TGTGCCAGCAGCGCCCCGAGAATGGATGAGCAGTTCTTC. Translation: CASSAPRMDEQFF. The chain uses TRBV7-9 and TRBJ2-1; D not resolved. The V gene lost 5 bases and the J gene lost 8 bases, with 13 bases spanning the gap. The germline V gene encodes CDR1 SEHNR and CDR2 FQNEAQ (reference sequence). CDR3 length: 13 residues.

This chain uses TRBV18 with TRBJ2-6; TRBD1 matches 8 bases. Germline V gene sequence: CDR1 KGHSH, CDR2 LQKENI. The CDR3 has 17 amino acids. The J segment lost 2 bases and the V segment lost 3 bases, leaving 6 bases of the junction unmatched. CDR3 coding DNA: TGTGCCAGCTCACCGGAGACAGGGGAAGCTGGGGCCAACGTCCTGACTTTC. Its translation: CASSPETGEAGANVLTF.

The chain joins TRBV2 to TRBJ2-1, with 11 nucleotides matching TRBD1. Germline trimming cut 6 bases from V and 6 bases from J; bases unmatched to any gene: 4. The germline V gene has CDR1 SNHLY and CDR2 FYNNEI. The CDR3 covers 14 residues. This CDR3 is CASRGQGGPNEQFF. CDR3 bases: TGTGCCAGCAGGGGACAGGGGGGGCCCAATGAGCAGTTCTTC.

The chain recombines TRBV19 with TRBJ2-3; TRBD2 aligns across 9 bases. Germline values: CDR1 LNHDA, CDR2 SQIVND (reference sequence). The CDR3 contains 13 residues. V lost 7 bases and J lost 6; bases outside the gene matches: 5. In DNA, the CDR3 is TGTGCCAGTACGGCGGGGGGGCCGGATACGCAGTATTTT. It specifies CASTAGGPDTQYF.

The genes are TRBV5-1 and TRBJ2-1; 8 bases fit TRBD1. Unmatched junction bases numbered 7, after V lost 4 bases and J lost 7 bases. Per the germline V gene, CDR1 is SGHRS and CDR2 is YFSETQ. The CDR3 runs 14 residues. CDR3 residues: CASSEDRVSNEQFF. CDR3 sequence (DNA): TGCGCCAGCAGCGAGGACAGGGTTTCGAATGAGCAGTTCTTC.

The V gene is TRBV11-2, the J gene TRBJ2-1; TRBD1 agrees at 11 bases. V lost 4 bases to trimming and J lost 5 bases; unmatched junction nucleotides: 10. Germline V gene lookup returns CDR1 SGHAT and CDR2 FQNNGV. The CDR3 has 17 residues. For the CDR3, the DNA is TGTGCCAGCAGCTCCACCTTACCGGGACAGGGGGACAATGAGCAGTTCTTC. Protein product: CASSSTLPGQGDNEQFF.

The chain has TRBV27 and TRBJ2-3; 8 bases map to TRBD2. Germline lookup yields CDR1 MNHEY and CDR2 SMNVEV (reference sequence). The V gene end was trimmed by 5 bases and the J gene end by 2 bases; junction bases not matched to a gene: 6. CDR3 length: 15 amino acids. The DNA of the CDR3 is TGTGCCAGCAGTGGAGGACTAGCCCCCACAGATACGCAGTATTTT. It codes for CASSGGLAPTDTQYF.

The chain is built from TRBV4-2 and TRBJ2-1, with D maybe TRBD1 (6 bases). V lost 5 bases and J 5 bases, leaving 25 bases between the germline ends. The CDR3 runs 18 residues. Per germline, CDR1 LGHNA and CDR2 YNFKEQ. The CDR3: CASSKKAVGEGGHNEQFF. The CDR3 DNA reads TGTGCCAGCAGCAAAAAAGCAGTGGGGGAAGGGGGTCACAATGAGCAGTTCTTC.

The rearrangement uses TRBV19 and TRBJ2-3, with 8 bases aligning to TRBD1. The germline V gene encodes CDR1 LNHDA and CDR2 SQIVND (reference sequence). J gave up 3 bases and V 5 bases, and 7 bases lay outside the gene matches. The CDR3 loop spans 15 amino acids. The CDR3 protein is CASSSQGDWTDTQYF. The CDR3 DNA sequence: TGTGCCAGTAGTTCACAGGGGGATTGGACAGATACGCAGTATTTT. The whole variable domain, remainder taken from reference TRBV19 and TRBJ2-3, is DGGITQSPKYLFRKEGQNVTLSCEQNLNHDAMYWYRQDPGQGLRLIYYSQIVNDFQKGDIAEGYSVSREKKESFPLTVTSAQKNPTAFYLCASSSQGDWTDTQYFGPGTRLTVL.